This paragraph covers one T cell receptor beta chain sequence. The data derive from a study of technical replicates of blood from a few donors. Repertoires were generated with immunoSEQ multiplex PCR, while TCRdb's copy carries only in-frame clones and drops some. Counted here are tens of thousands of clones, roughly four fifths occurring once; the ten biggest clones make up around 4%. The CDR3 length is 12 residues. The germline gives CDR1 MNHEY, CDR2 SVGAGI. V was clipped by 5 bases and J by 3 bases; unmatched bases: 0. This chain joins TRBV6-5 and TRBJ2-7, with TRBD1 identical over 8 bases. The specimen was PBMCs. The receptor's source is a human donor in good health. Some clones in this sample may be carry-over from other donors' samples. Here the CDR3 reads CASSTGGYEQYF. The CDR3 DNA reads as TGTGCCAGCAGTACAGGGGGCTACGAGCAGTACTTC.